The 14 T cell receptor beta chains presented below share a single source sample, sequenced in a study of response to subunit inactivated influenza vaccine. TCRdb analysed the RT-PCR reads with MiXCR anew, one entry per CDR3 protein. The sample has roughly 700,000 distinct CDR3 sequences, approximately 14% seen once. Sample: PBMCs from blood, taken 14 to 15 days before vaccination. Every receptor here comes from a man between 50 and 59 years old who received an inactivated influenza vaccine.

This clonotype was counted only a few times. The chain links TRBV20-1 to TRBJ2-1, with TRBD2 matching 7 bases. This CDR3 comprises 13 residues. With 7 bases clipped from V and 5 bases from J, the junction kept 8 bases outside the gene matches. Per germline, CDR1 DFQATT and CDR2 SNEGSKA (reference sequence). The DNA of the CDR3 is TGCAGTGGGGCTGGCGGGAGAAACAATGAGCAGTTCTTC. It is translated as CSGAGGRNNEQFF.

This clonotype was counted many times. V gene TRBV7-9 combines with J gene TRBJ1-1; unclear D gene. V was clipped by 6 bases and J by 2 bases, with 13 bases between them. Germline V gene sequence: CDR1 SEHNR, CDR2 FQNEAQ (reference sequence). The CDR3 consists of 14 residues. The CDR3 DNA follows: TGTGCCAGCAGTACCGGGCCAGTAAACACTGAAGCTTTCTTT. Translated, it gives CASSTGPVNTEAFF.

The chain links TRBV9 to TRBJ2-3; D gene unclear. Germline CDR1 reads SGDLS; CDR2 reads YYNGEE. CDR3 length equals 15 residues. Trimming pared 4 bases from V and 4 bases from J, leaving 16 bases between. CDR3 loop: CASSLTPQPADTQYF. DNA for the CDR3: TGTGCCAGCAGCCTTACACCCCAACCAGCAGATACGCAGTATTTT.

This clonotype was observed a handful of times. The rearrangement links TRBV6-6 to TRBJ1-5, with a tentative D call TRBD1 (5 bases). Trimming removed 0 bases at V and 11 bases at J, with 8 bases between. Per the germline V gene, CDR1 is MNHNY and CDR2 is SVGAGI (reference sequence). CDR3 length: 12 amino acids. CDR3 bases: TGTGCCAGCAGTTACTCAGGGGAGGCCCAGCATTTT. Protein sequence: CASSYSGEAQHF.

This clonotype was counted at least ten times. This chain joins TRBV12-3 or TRBV12-4 and TRBJ2-2; possibly TRBD1 for D (6 bases). V was cut by 6 bases and J by 5 bases, with 10 bases left in between. The CDR3 covers 13 residues. In DNA form, the CDR3 reads TGTGCCAGCAGGCCTCAGGGGACCGGGGAGCTGTTTTTT. Translating gives CASRPQGTGELFF.

The rearrangement joins TRBV30 to TRBJ2-3; 8 positions agree with TRBD1. With V trimmed by 3 bases and J by 2 bases, 7 bases remained unmatched. There are 15 residues in the CDR3. The germline gives CDR1 GTSNPN, CDR2 SVGIG (reference sequence). For the CDR3, the DNA is TGTGCCTGGAGGGATGGACAGGGCTACACAGATACGCAGTATTTT. Translated: CAWRDGQGYTDTQYF.

The chain couples TRBV5-1 to TRBJ1-2; D gene ambiguous. Between the trimmed V and J ends, which lost 5 bases and 6 bases, there was a span of 11 bases. This CDR3 comprises 12 residues. From germline, CDR1 is SGHRS and CDR2 YFSETQ. DNA for the CDR3: TGCGCCAGCAGAATGGGATTGGATGGCTACACCTTC. Translation gives CASRMGLDGYTF. Together with reference TRBV5-1 and TRBJ1-2, the CDR3 gives the full variable domain: KAGVTQTPRYLIKTRGQQVTLSCSPISGHRSVSWYQQTPGQGLQFLFEYFSETQRNKGNFPGRFSGRQFSNSRSEMNVSTLELGDSALYLCASRMGLDGYTFGSGTRLTVV.

This chain links TRBV18 with TRBJ1-4; 7 nucleotides align to TRBD1. Germline trimming cut 3 bases from V and 3 bases from J; bases unmatched to any gene: 1. The CDR3 spans 14 residues. Looked up from germline, CDR1 is KGHSH and CDR2 is LQKENI. The CDR3 nucleotides are TGTGCCAGCTCACCGGGACAGCCTAATGAAAAACTGTTTTTT. Protein product: CASSPGQPNEKLFF. Full variable domain (remainder filled in from reference TRBV18 and TRBJ1-4): NAGVMQNPRHLVRRRGQEARLRCSPMKGHSHVYWYRQLPEEGLKFMVYLQKENIIDESGMPKERFSAEFPKEGPSILRIQQVVRGDSAAYFCASSPGQPNEKLFFGSGTQLSVL.

V and J are TRBV9 and TRBJ2-1; D might be TRBD2 (6 bases). Trimming took off 6 bases at V and 6 bases at J, with 19 bases between the two ends. The CDR3 loop spans 15 amino acids. The germline gives CDR1 SGDLS, CDR2 YYNGEE. CDR3 protein: CASTPWGEVGNEQFF. Written as DNA, the CDR3 is TGTGCCAGCACCCCGTGGGGGGAAGTGGGCAATGAGCAGTTCTTC.

In its sample, this clonotype was seen a few times. The chain joins TRBV12-3 or TRBV12-4 to TRBJ2-6; no definite D call. The CDR3 length is 17 residues. Trimming stripped 5 bases from V and 0 bases from J, with 14 bases between. CDR3 in amino acids: CASSLLQVGSGANVLTF. CDR3 DNA: TGTGCCAGCAGTCTCCTACAAGTAGGCTCTGGGGCCAACGTCCTGACTTTC.

This clonotype has just a few counts. The CDR3 nucleotides are TGTGCCAGCAGTGACTGGGTAGGGGACAATGAGCAGTTCTTC. Residues: CASSDWVGDNEQFF. V is TRBV6-4 and J is TRBJ2-1; weak D call: TRBD1 (5 bases). The V gene lost 1 base and the J gene lost 5 bases, with 9 bases spanning the gap. CDR3 length equals 14 residues. Germline CDR1 and CDR2: MRHNA and SNTAGT.

The chain uses TRBV30 and TRBJ2-3, with TRBD2 matching over 11 bases. Germline V gives CDR1 GTSNPN, CDR2 SVGIG (reference sequence). Trimming at V came to 0 bases and at J to 3 bases, leaving 8 bases not matched to a gene. The CDR3 is 17 residues long. The CDR3 sequence is CAWSVPTSGRGTDTQYF. The DNA for the CDR3 is TGTGCCTGGAGTGTACCAACTAGCGGGAGAGGGACAGATACGCAGTATTTT. The whole variable domain, filled in from reference TRBV30 and TRBJ2-3, reads SQTIHQWPATLVQPVGSPLSLECTVEGTSNPNLYWYRQAAGRGLQLLFYSVGIGQISSEVPQNLSASRPQDRQFILSSKKLLLSDSGFYLCAWSVPTSGRGTDTQYFGPGTRLTVL.

The V gene is TRBV20-1, the J gene TRBJ2-3; no clear D. CDR1 DFQATT and CDR2 SNEGSKA come from the germline V gene (reference sequence). The CDR3 runs 14 residues. The V and J ends lost 0 bases and 3 bases respectively, with 10 bases between them. The CDR3 nucleotides read TGCAGTGCTAGAGATCTGGCTAGGACAGATACGCAGTATTTT. It yields the protein CSARDLARTDTQYF.

This chain links TRBV5-5 with TRBJ1-1; perhaps TRBD1 as D (5 bases). Germline assignment: CDR1 SGHKS and CDR2 YYEKEE (reference sequence). Trimming took off 3 bases at V and 0 bases at J, with 15 bases between the two ends. The CDR3 has 16 residues. CDR3 protein: CASSWSRGAMNTEAFF. The CDR3, as DNA: TGTGCCAGCAGCTGGTCCCGAGGGGCGATGAACACTGAAGCTTTCTTT.